Following are 5 T cell receptor beta chains from one sample sequenced in a study of blood T cell repertoires in COVID-19. Assay: immunoSEQ multiplex PCR; the TCRdb copy retains only in-frame clones and omits some. The repertoire includes about 130,000 clones, approximately 80% of them detected once, and 9.5% to 13% sits in the top ten. Sequenced sample: peripheral blood. Receptors were obtained from a man in his sixties who had recovered from COVID-19.

V and J are TRBV29-1 and TRBJ1-1, with D possibly matching TRBD1 (6 bases). There are 13 residues in the CDR3. Germline lookup yields CDR1 SQVTM and CDR2 ANQGSEA. The V end lost 0 bases, the J end lost 5 bases, and 10 bases lay between the germline ends. The CDR3 DNA sequence: TGCAGCGTTGAAGAGGTACAGGGTACTGAAGCTTTCTTT. Protein sequence: CSVEEVQGTEAFF.

The J gene is TRBJ1-3, the V gene TRBV5-4; D remains ambiguous. Trimming pared 0 bases from V and 0 bases from J, leaving 7 bases between. Germline lookup yields CDR1 SGHNT and CDR2 YYREEE (reference sequence). This CDR3 contains 15 residues. CDR3 coding DNA: TGTGCCAGCAGCTTGGACTCGGGCTCTGGAAACACCATATATTTT. Translating it yields CASSLDSGSGNTIYF.

CDR3 sequence reads: CASSRTGIQLRDEQYF. The DNA of the CDR3 is TGTGCCAGCAGCCGTACCGGGATACAGCTGCGGGACGAGCAGTACTTC. This rearrangement joins TRBV5-5 to TRBJ2-7; tentative D call: TRBD2 (5 bases). The V gene's germline CDR1 is SGHKS and CDR2 YYEKEE (reference sequence). The CDR3 contains 16 residues. Deletions cut 4 bases from V and 5 bases from J, with 22 bases between.

V usage is TRBV28 and J usage is TRBJ2-1; no definite D call. Germline-derived CDR1 and CDR2 are MDHEN and SYDVKM. The CDR3 spans 16 residues. Between the trimmed V and J ends, which lost 3 bases and 0 bases, there was a span of 12 bases. The CDR3 is CASSFRDIRSYNEQFF. The CDR3 DNA is TGTGCCAGCAGTTTCCGAGACATACGCTCCTACAATGAGCAGTTCTTC. Filled out from reference TRBV28 and TRBJ2-1, the complete variable domain reads DVKVTQSSRYLVKRTGEKVFLECVQDMDHENMFWYRQDPGLGLRLIYFSYDVKMKEKGDIPEGYSVSREKKERFSLILESASTNQTSMYLCASSFRDIRSYNEQFFGPGTRLTVL.

The chain is built from TRBV7-2 and TRBJ2-5, with 13 bases identical to TRBD2. The ends lost 5 bases at V and 1 base at J; junction bases unmatched: 7. Germline CDR1 reads SGHTA; CDR2 reads FQGNSA. The CDR3 has 17 residues. The CDR3 is CASSLGTSGVGQETQYF. CDR3 sequence (DNA): TGTGCCAGCAGCCTCGGGACTAGCGGGGTGGGCCAAGAGACCCAGTACTTC.